The clone carrying this T cell receptor beta chain has more than one count but fewer than ten. CDR1 is SNHLY, CDR2 FYNNEI, per germline. The CDR3 totals 12 residues. The V segment lost 9 bases and the J segment 4 bases; nucleotides outside the gene matches: 3. The data are from a study of CD8+CD57+ T cells in acquired aplastic anemia. On the study more broadly: Mean yield of DNA from sorted CD4+ and CD8+ cells was 2.5 to 4 ug.

The study profiled TCR beta VDJ and CDR3 using genomic DNA as template. Via MiXCR, TCRdb re-called the reads, giving one row per CDR3 protein. The sample lists about 120,000 distinct CDR3 sequences; under 60% were seen once. All sequencing subjects had displayed CD8+CD57+ cell expansion on flow cytometry. Diagnosis of severe acquired aplastic anemia applied to all patients. At the time of blood sampling, patients had not yet received any therapy. This chain connects TRBV2 to TRBJ1-2; 9 bases align to TRBD1. The origin of this receptor is a human donor with aplastic anemia. The sequenced material came from sorted CD4+, CD8+, or CD8+CD57+ T cells (not recorded which) from PBMCs. CDR3 in DNA: TGTGCCAGGTCGGGACAGGGCTATGGCTACACCTTC. As protein: CARSGQGYGYTF.